This T cell receptor beta chain was recovered during a study of T cell responses to AZD1222 COVID-19 vaccine. Overall study findings and caveats: Across spike, vaccine-associated CD4 TCRs were found, dominant at 160-218 and 743-854. Unmutated variant regions are reportedly targeted by nearly half of spike-specific TCRs.

Regarding this clone: As yet, its antigen is unknown.

Profiling relied on immunoSEQ multiplex PCR, and the TCRdb table lists in-frame clones only, not all of them. This sample has under 150,000 clones, with roughly 88% found just once. Second-dose intervals of approximately 4 or approximately 12 weeks were pooled. V lost 4 bases and J lost 4; bases outside the gene matches: 6. This CDR3 is built from 15 residues. Germline CDR1 is SGHDN and CDR2 is FVKESK. The sample here was peripheral blood, taken 28 days after the second AZD1222 dose. This chain joins TRBV14 and TRBJ1-4; 7 nucleotides align to TRBD1. The sequence came from an adult who received the AZD1222 COVID-19 vaccine. CDR3 loop: CASSRQQGFNEKLFF. Written as DNA, the CDR3 is TGTGCCAGCAGCCGACAACAGGGGTTTAATGAAAAACTGTTTTTT.